This T cell receptor (beta chain) was sequenced in a study of low-dose radiotherapy and immunotherapy resistance in tumors. This clonotype has ten or more counts. Described time point: before trial treatment. Primers used for first-strand cDNA, a TRAV- and TRBV-specific set, covered both alpha and beta chains. With a constant-region primer and a V-primer adapter, TCRs were subjected to roughly 20 PCR cycles of amplification. Via MiXCR, TCRdb re-called the reads, giving one row per CDR3 protein. Here the sample spans over 70,000 distinct CDR3 sequences, less than 40% being singletons. The CDR3 covers 17 residues. CDR1 and CDR2 from the germline V gene are SQVTM and ANQGSEA. V lost 4 bases, J lost 3 bases, and 13 bases stayed unmatched.

This material consisted of PBMCs, taken before treatment. This chain joins TRBV29-1 and TRBJ2-3, with TRBD2 matching over 10 bases. The origin of this receptor is a female donor with ovarian cancer. The CDR3 protein is CSVAGGGPSGRTDTQYF. CDR3 nucleotide sequence: TGCAGCGTTGCGGGAGGGGGCCCTAGCGGGAGAACAGATACGCAGTATTTT.